This T cell receptor beta chain was captured by sequencing in a study of technical replicates of blood from several donors. Method: immunoSEQ multiplex PCR; TCRdb's copy keeps in-frame clones and lacks some. The repertoire has some 81,000 clones, roughly 91% of them found once; the top ten carry less than 0.3%. The sequenced material came from T cells isolated from PBMCs. The sequence came from a human donor in good health.

The CDR3 loop reads CASSFASNLGNTIYF. In DNA form, the CDR3 reads TGTGCCAGCAGCTTTGCGTCAAACTTAGGAAACACCATATATTTT. The chain uses TRBV7-9 and TRBJ1-3, with D uncertain. Per the germline V gene, CDR1 is SEHNR and CDR2 is FQNEAQ (reference sequence). Trimming removed 3 bases from V and 4 bases from J, with 13 bases in between. The CDR3 length is 15 residues. Filled out from reference TRBV7-9 and TRBJ1-3, the complete variable domain reads DTGVSQNPRHKITKRGQNVTFRCDPISEHNRLYWYRQTLGQGPEFLTYFQNEAQLEKSRLLSDRFSAERPKGSFSTLEIQRTEQGDSAMYLCASSFASNLGNTIYFGEGSWLTVV.